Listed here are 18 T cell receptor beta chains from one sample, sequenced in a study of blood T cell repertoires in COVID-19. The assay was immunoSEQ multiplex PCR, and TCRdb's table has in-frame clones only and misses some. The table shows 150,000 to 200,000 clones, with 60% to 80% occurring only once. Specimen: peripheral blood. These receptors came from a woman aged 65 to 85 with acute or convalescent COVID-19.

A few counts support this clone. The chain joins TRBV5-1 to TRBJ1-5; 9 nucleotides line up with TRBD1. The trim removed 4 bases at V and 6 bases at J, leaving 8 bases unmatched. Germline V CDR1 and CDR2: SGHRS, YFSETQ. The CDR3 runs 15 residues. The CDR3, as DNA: TGCGCCAGCAGCCTACAGGGGGCGAGAGGTCAGCCCCAGCATTTT. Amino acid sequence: CASSLQGARGQPQHF. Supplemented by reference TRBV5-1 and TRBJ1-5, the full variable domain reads KAGVTQTPRYLIKTRGQQVTLSCSPISGHRSVSWYQQTPGQGLQFLFEYFSETQRNKGNFPGRFSGRQFSNSRSEMNVSTLELGDSALYLCASSLQGARGQPQHFGDGTRLSIL.

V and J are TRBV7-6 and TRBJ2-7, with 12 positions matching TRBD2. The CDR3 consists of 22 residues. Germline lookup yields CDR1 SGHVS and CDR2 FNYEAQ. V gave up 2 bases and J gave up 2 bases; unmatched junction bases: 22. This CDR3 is CASSLSTRGVLAGGADTYEQYF. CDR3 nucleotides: TGTGCCAGCAGCTTATCAACCCGGGGGGTACTAGCGGGAGGAGCAGACACCTACGAGCAGTACTTC.

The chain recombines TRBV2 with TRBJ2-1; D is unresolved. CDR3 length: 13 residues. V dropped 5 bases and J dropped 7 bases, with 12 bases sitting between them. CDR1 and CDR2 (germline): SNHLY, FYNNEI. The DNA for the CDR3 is TGTGCCAGCAGTCCCAGGCTGGGTAATGAGCAGTTCTTC. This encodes CASSPRLGNEQFF.

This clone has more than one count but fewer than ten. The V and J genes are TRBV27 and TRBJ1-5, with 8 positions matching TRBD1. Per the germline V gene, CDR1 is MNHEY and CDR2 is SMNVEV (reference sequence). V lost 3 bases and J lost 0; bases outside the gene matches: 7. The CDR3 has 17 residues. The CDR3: CASSLTWTGSSNQPQHF. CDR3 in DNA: TGTGCCAGCAGTTTGACCTGGACAGGGAGTAGCAATCAGCCCCAGCATTTT.

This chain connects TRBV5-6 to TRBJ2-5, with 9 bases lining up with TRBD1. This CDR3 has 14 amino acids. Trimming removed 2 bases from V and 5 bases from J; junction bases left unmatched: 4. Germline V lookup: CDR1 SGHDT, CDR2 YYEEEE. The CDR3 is CASSFGQGTETQYF. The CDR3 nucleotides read TGTGCCAGCAGCTTCGGACAGGGGACCGAGACCCAGTACTTC.

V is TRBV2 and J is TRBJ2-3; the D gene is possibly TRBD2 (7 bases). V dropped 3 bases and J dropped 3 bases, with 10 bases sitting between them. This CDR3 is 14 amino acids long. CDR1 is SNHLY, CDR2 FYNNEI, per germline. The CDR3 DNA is TGTGCCAGCAGTGACAGCGGGACAACAGATACGCAGTATTTT. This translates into CASSDSGTTDTQYF.

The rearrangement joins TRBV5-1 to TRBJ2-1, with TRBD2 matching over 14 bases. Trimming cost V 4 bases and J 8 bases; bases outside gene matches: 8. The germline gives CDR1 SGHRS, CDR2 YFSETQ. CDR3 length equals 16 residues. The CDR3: CASSEGLAGGIDEQFF. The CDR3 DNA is TGCGCCAGCAGCGAAGGACTAGCGGGAGGTATTGATGAGCAGTTCTTC.

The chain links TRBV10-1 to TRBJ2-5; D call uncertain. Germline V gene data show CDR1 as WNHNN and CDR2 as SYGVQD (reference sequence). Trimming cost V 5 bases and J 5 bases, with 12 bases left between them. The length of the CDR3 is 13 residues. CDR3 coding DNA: TGCGCCAGCAGTCCAACTGTTTTGGAGACCCAGTACTTC. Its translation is CASSPTVLETQYF.

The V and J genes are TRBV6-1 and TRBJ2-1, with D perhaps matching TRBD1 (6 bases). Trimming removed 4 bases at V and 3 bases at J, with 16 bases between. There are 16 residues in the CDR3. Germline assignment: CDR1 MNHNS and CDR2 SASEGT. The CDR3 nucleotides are TGTGCCAGCAGTGGAGGACAGCCAAACAACTACAATGAGCAGTTCTTC. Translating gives CASSGGQPNNYNEQFF.

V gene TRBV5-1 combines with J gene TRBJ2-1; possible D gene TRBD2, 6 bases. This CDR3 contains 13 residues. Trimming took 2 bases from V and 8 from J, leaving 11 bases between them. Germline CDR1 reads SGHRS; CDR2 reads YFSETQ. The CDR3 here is CASSFPGEDEQFF. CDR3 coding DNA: TGCGCCAGCAGCTTCCCGGGAGAAGATGAGCAGTTCTTC.

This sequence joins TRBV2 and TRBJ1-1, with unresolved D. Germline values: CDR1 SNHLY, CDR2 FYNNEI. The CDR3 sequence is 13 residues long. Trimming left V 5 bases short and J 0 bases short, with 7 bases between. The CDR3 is CASSIQLNTEAFF. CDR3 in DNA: TGTGCCAGCAGTATCCAGTTGAACACTGAAGCTTTCTTT.

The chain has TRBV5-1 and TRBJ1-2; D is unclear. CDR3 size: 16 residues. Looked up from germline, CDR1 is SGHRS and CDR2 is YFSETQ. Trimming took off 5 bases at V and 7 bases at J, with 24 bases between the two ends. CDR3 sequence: CASSQLVRSSGSGYTF. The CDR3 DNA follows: TGCGCCAGCAGTCAGCTCGTGAGGTCTTCGGGGTCTGGCTACACCTTC.

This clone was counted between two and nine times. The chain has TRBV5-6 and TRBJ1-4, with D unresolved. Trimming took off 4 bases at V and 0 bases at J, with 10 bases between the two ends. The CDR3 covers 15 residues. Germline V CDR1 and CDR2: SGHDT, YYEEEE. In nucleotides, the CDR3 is TGTGCCAGCAGCGAAATACAGTCAACTAATGAAAAACTGTTTTTT. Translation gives CASSEIQSTNEKLFF. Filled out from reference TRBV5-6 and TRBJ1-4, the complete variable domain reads DAGVTQSPTHLIKTRGQQVTLRCSPKSGHDTVSWYQQALGQGPQFIFQYYEEEERQRGNFPDRFSGHQFPNYSSELNVNALLLGDSALYLCASSEIQSTNEKLFFGSGTQLSVL.

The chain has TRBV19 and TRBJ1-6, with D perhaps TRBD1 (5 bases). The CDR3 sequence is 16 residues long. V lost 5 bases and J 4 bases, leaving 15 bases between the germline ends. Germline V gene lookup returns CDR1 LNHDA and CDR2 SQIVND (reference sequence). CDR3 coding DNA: TGTGCCAGTAGTTTGGGGCCGCCTCGTTATAATTCACCCCTCCACTTT. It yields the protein CASSLGPPRYNSPLHF.

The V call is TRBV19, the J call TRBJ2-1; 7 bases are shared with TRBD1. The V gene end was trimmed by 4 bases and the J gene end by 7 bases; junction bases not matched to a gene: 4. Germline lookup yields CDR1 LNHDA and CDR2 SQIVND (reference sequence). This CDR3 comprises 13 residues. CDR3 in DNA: TGTGCCAGTAGTAGGGGACAGCCTAATGAGCAGTTCTTC. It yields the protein CASSRGQPNEQFF.

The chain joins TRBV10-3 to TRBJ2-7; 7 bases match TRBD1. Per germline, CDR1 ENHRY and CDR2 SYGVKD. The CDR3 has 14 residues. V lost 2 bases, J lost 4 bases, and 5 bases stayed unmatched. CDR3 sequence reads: CAISEPGTEYEQYF. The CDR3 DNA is TGTGCCATCAGTGAGCCGGGGACAGAGTACGAGCAGTACTTC.

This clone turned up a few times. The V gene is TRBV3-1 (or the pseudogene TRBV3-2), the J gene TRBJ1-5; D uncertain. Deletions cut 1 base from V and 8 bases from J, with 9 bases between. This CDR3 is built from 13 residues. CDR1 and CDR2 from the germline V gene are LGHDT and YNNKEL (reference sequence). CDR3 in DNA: TGTGCCAGCAGCCAAGGCGCCGTAGAGCCCCAGCATTTT. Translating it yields CASSQGAVEPQHF.

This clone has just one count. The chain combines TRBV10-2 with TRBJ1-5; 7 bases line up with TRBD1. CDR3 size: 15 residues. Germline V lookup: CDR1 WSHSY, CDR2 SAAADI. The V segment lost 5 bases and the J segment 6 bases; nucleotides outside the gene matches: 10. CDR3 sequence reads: CASSTGAALGQPQHF. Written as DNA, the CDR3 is TGCGCCAGCAGTACAGGGGCCGCCTTGGGTCAGCCCCAGCATTTT.